This is a list of T cell receptor beta chains from one sample in a study of CXCR3-negative and CXCR3-positive naive CD8 T cells. TCRdb re-called the 5' RACE reads and shows each CDR3 protein once, DNA omitted. The listing contains 130,000 or so distinct CDR3 sequences. The sample taken for sequencing was naive CXCR3- CD8+ T cells from blood. All receptors come from a human donor in good health. Some clones in this sample may be carry-over from other donors' samples. CDR3s include the opening cysteine and the closing phenylalanine or tryptophan. Each record gives: J gene, V gene, CDR3 protein.

TRBJ2-1,TRBV14,CASSQDEVIEWQYNEQFF
TRBJ2-7,TRBV2,CASRGASREQYF
TRBJ2-3,TRBV7-6,CASSLVPGPPADTQYF
TRBJ2-2,TRBV12-3/TRBV12-4,CASGATADTGELFF
TRBJ2-7,TRBV12-3/TRBV12-4,CASSSGANYEQYF
TRBJ2-5,TRBV7-9,CASSPSLREEGFVGQETQYF
TRBJ1-4,TRBV20-1,CSGRDIYATNEKLFF
TRBJ2-7,TRBV4-1,CASSQDHRTSEQYF
TRBJ2-7,TRBV4-3,CASSQGAGSHEQYF
TRBJ2-1,TRBV14,CASSQLSSYNEQFF
TRBJ2-1,TRBV11-2,CASSLGDRVADLNEQFF
TRBJ2-7,TRBV29-1,CSVEVISQAGASYEQYF
TRBJ2-1,TRBV12-3/TRBV12-4,CASTPRTYLYNEQFF
TRBJ2-7,TRBV5-1,CASSSPGLAGEQYF
TRBJ2-5,TRBV6-1,CASSVLAGGMPETQYF
TRBJ2-7,TRBV20-1,CSARADNTYEQYF
TRBJ2-1,TRBV30,CAWTGQSWNEQFF
TRBJ2-7,TRBV19,CASRNSYEQYF
TRBJ2-4,TRBV12-3/TRBV12-4,CASSPTSLKNIQYF
TRBJ2-5,TRBV11-2,CASSLFVAQETQYF
TRBJ2-7,TRBV20-1,CSARDPIRAAGIYEQYF
TRBJ2-1,TRBV6-5,CASSYSGSNNEQFF
TRBJ2-3,TRBV7-3,CASSISGSTDTQYF
TRBJ2-5,TRBV13,CASSLRSGTGRIGETQYF
TRBJ2-7,TRBV7-9,CASSLPTDLAREQYF
TRBJ2-3,TRBV28,CASSPTSGRFADTQYF